These 22 T cell receptor beta chains came from one sample sequenced in a study of neurological immune-mediated disorders. From the 5' RACE reads, TCRdb called clonotypes with MiXCR, one entry per CDR3 protein. The data show 55,000 to 70,000 distinct CDR3 sequences, about 4% seen once. Sequencing input: PBMCs. The source of these receptors is a young man with multiple sclerosis.

There are many counts of this clonotype. DNA for the CDR3: TGTGCCAGCACGTTGGCCCGAGACCAGCCCCAGCATTTT. Translation: CASTLARDQPQHF. J is TRBJ1-5 and V is TRBV6-1; D not certain. The V gene lost 7 bases and the J gene lost 7 bases, with 14 bases spanning the gap. This CDR3 is 13 amino acids long. Germline V gene data show CDR1 as MNHNS and CDR2 as SASEGT.

This clonotype appeared many times. The chain couples TRBV10-3 to TRBJ2-1; D is undetermined. This CDR3 is built from 12 residues. Germline CDR1 ENHRY, CDR2 SYGVKD. Deletions cut 8 bases from V and 7 bases from J, with 12 bases between. The CDR3 sequence: CAIEERNNEQFF. CDR3 DNA: TGTGCCATCGAGGAGAGAAATAATGAGCAGTTCTTC.

There are many counts of this clonotype. The chain employs TRBV20-1 and TRBJ1-5; no clear D. V dropped 1 base and J dropped 5 bases, with 9 bases sitting between them. The CDR3 covers 13 residues. CDR1 and CDR2 from the germline V gene are DFQATT and SNEGSKA (reference sequence). The CDR3 DNA sequence: TGCAGTGCTAGAGGTTCTTCGGATCAGCCCCAGCATTTT. It encodes CSARGSSDQPQHF.

This clonotype was observed many times. The rearrangement links TRBV20-1 to TRBJ2-3, with 8 bases that match TRBD2. The CDR3 covers 15 residues. Germline CDR1 reads DFQATT; CDR2 reads SNEGSKA (reference sequence). V shed 3 bases and J 5 bases; nucleotides not matched to a gene: 10. CDR3 protein: CSARVFRGGLDTQYF. The CDR3, as DNA: TGCAGTGCTAGGGTATTTCGGGGGGGTTTAGATACGCAGTATTTT.

Ten or more counts support this clonotype. This chain connects TRBV5-1 to TRBJ1-2; TRBD1 is a possible D gene (5 bases). The CDR3 covers 16 residues. CDR1 is SGHRS, CDR2 YFSETQ, per germline. Deletions cut 0 bases from V and 8 bases from J, with 20 bases between. This CDR3 reads CASSLAQSGSVRGYTF. In DNA, the CDR3 is TGCGCCAGCAGCTTGGCTCAATCAGGGTCTGTTAGAGGCTACACCTTC.

This clonotype was observed at least ten times. The genes are TRBV4-1 and TRBJ2-6; possible D gene TRBD1, 7 bases. V lost 3 bases and J lost 9, with 24 bases in between. The CDR3 sequence is 18 residues long. Germline V gene lookup returns CDR1 MGHRA and CDR2 YSYEKL. CDR3 nucleotide sequence: TGCGCCAGCAGCCAGGGGGGAAGGGGGCGATCGGTCGGCAACGTCCTGACTTTC. Translation: CASSQGGRGRSVGNVLTF.

This clonotype was detected many times. J is TRBJ1-1 and V is TRBV9, with no clear D. The CDR3 is 14 amino acids. Germline V lookup: CDR1 SGDLS, CDR2 YYNGEE. Deletions cut 4 bases from V and 5 bases from J, with 15 bases between. The CDR3 nucleotides are TGTGCCAGCAGCCGGACCCCAGGTCGGACTGAAGCTTTCTTT. Protein sequence: CASSRTPGRTEAFF.

This clonotype appeared many times. This chain uses TRBV5-5 with TRBJ1-4; D might be TRBD1 (6 bases). The CDR3 covers 15 residues. The germline V gene has CDR1 SGHKS and CDR2 YYEKEE (reference sequence). V was clipped by 4 bases and J by 8 bases, with 18 bases between them. The CDR3 spells CASSGGGRRPEKLFF. The CDR3 nucleotides are TGTGCCAGCAGCGGAGGGGGGAGGAGACCAGAAAAACTGTTTTTT.

This clonotype came up many times. J is TRBJ2-1 and V is TRBV6-2 or TRBV6-3; D gene uncertain. The CDR3 covers 15 residues. Germline V gives CDR1 MNHEY, CDR2 SVGEGT. With 4 bases removed from V and 0 bases from J, the gap between germline ends came to 10 bases. CDR3: CASSFEMSSYNEQFF. CDR3 bases: TGTGCCAGCAGTTTCGAAATGAGCTCCTACAATGAGCAGTTCTTC.

This clonotype was observed at least ten times. The rearrangement joins TRBV27 to TRBJ2-7; 8 bases map to TRBD2. The V gene end was trimmed by 1 base and the J gene end by 6 bases; junction bases not matched to a gene: 20. From germline, CDR1 is MNHEY and CDR2 SMNVEV (reference sequence). CDR3 size: 19 residues. CDR3 nucleotides: TGTGCCAGCAGTTTATATAAAGGTATGGGCGGGGGGCCAGCCGGCGAGCAGTACTTC. Amino acids: CASSLYKGMGGGPAGEQYF.

This clonotype occurred many times. The CDR3 DNA follows: TGTGCCAGCAGTTATCAGGGGTATGGCTACACCTTC. Translated: CASSYQGYGYTF. V usage is TRBV6-5 and J usage is TRBJ1-2; the D gene is possibly TRBD1 (6 bases). The CDR3 is made up of 12 amino acids. The V and J ends lost 3 bases and 5 bases respectively, with 7 bases between them. Germline assignment: CDR1 MNHEY and CDR2 SVGAGI.

This clonotype was detected many times. The chain links TRBV7-2 to TRBJ2-6, with D possibly TRBD1 on 5 matching bases. Per the germline V gene, CDR1 is SGHTA and CDR2 is FQGNSA. The CDR3 contains 12 residues. V lost 1 base to trimming and J lost 17 bases, with 12 bases between them. This CDR3 is CASSLEFGQMTF. Written as DNA, the CDR3 is TGTGCCAGCAGCTTAGAGTTTGGACAAATGACTTTC.

This clonotype appeared many times. This sequence joins TRBV9 and TRBJ2-3, with D possibly called TRBD1 or TRBD2 (5 bases each). Germline assignment: CDR1 SGDLS and CDR2 YYNGEE. Trimming stripped 3 bases from V and 5 bases from J, with 19 bases between. The CDR3 spans 16 residues. CDR3 bases: TGTGCCAGCAGCGGGAGGACACCCGGCCTTAGAGATACGCAGTATTTT. This gives the protein CASSGRTPGLRDTQYF.

V usage is TRBV6-5 and J usage is TRBJ2-5; no clear D gene. The CDR3 is 13 residues long. Deletions cut 0 bases from V and 3 bases from J, with 5 bases between. Germline CDR1 MNHEY, CDR2 SVGAGI. The chain's CDR3 is CASSYSMEETQYF. CDR3 in DNA: TGTGCCAGCAGTTACTCAATGGAAGAGACCCAGTACTTC.

This clonotype was recorded at least ten times. V is TRBV7-6 and J is TRBJ1-1; tentatively, D is TRBD1 (5 bases). The CDR3 spans 16 residues. Germline CDR1 reads SGHVS; CDR2 reads FNYEAQ. V lost 1 base and J 4 bases, leaving 16 bases between the germline ends. The CDR3 reads CASSLGTRQGVTEAFF. The CDR3 DNA sequence: TGTGCCAGCAGCTTAGGGACCCGGCAGGGTGTCACTGAAGCTTTCTTT.

This clonotype was counted many times. This chain joins TRBV5-1 and TRBJ1-1; tentatively, D is TRBD1 (6 bases). In germline, CDR1 is SGHRS, CDR2 YFSETQ. Trimming stripped 4 bases from V and 1 base from J, with 8 bases between. This CDR3 spans 13 amino acids. Here the CDR3 reads CASSVTGNTEAFF. The CDR3 DNA follows: TGCGCCAGCAGCGTGACAGGGAACACTGAAGCTTTCTTT. Full variable domain (missing parts from reference TRBV5-1 and TRBJ1-1): KAGVTQTPRYLIKTRGQQVTLSCSPISGHRSVSWYQQTPGQGLQFLFEYFSETQRNKGNFPGRFSGRQFSNSRSEMNVSTLELGDSALYLCASSVTGNTEAFFGQGTRLTVV.

The sample holds many counts of this clonotype. The chain recombines TRBV27 with TRBJ1-4, with 7 bases lining up with TRBD1. CDR1 MNHEY and CDR2 SMNVEV come from the germline V gene (reference sequence). The CDR3 is 15 residues long. After removal of 2 bases from V and 4 bases from J, the junction contained 4 bases not matched to a gene. This CDR3 reads CASSLKGAVNEKLFF. As DNA, the CDR3 is TGTGCCAGCAGTTTAAAGGGGGCTGTTAATGAAAAACTGTTTTTT.

The table lists this clonotype with many counts. This chain joins TRBV5-1 and TRBJ2-7; 10 nucleotides line up with TRBD1. J lost 1 base, V lost 9 bases, and 13 bases had no gene match. Germline assignment: CDR1 SGHRS and CDR2 YFSETQ. The CDR3 length is 16 residues. This CDR3 is CATPGTGAFCSYEQYF. As DNA, the CDR3 is TGCGCCACCCCCGGGACAGGGGCCTTCTGTTCCTACGAGCAGTACTTC.

This clonotype was detected ten times or more. The chain employs TRBV7-6 and TRBJ2-7; D is ambiguous. The CDR3 runs to 14 residues. CDR1 and CDR2 (germline): SGHVS, FNYEAQ. The germline V and J ends were trimmed by 5 bases and 2 bases, with 13 bases remaining between them. CDR3 DNA: TGTGCCAGCAGCCTGTTTCAGAAGGCCTACGAGCAGTACTTC. Protein sequence: CASSLFQKAYEQYF.

This clonotype was recorded at least ten times. This sequence joins TRBV4-1 and TRBJ1-2, with D maybe TRBD1 (5 bases). Germline-derived CDR1 and CDR2 are MGHRA and YSYEKL. The V gene lost 1 base and the J gene lost 1 base, with 10 bases spanning the gap. The CDR3 sequence is 15 residues long. The CDR3 coding sequence is TGCGCCAGCAGCCAAGGGGGACCAAATAACTATGGCTACACCTTC. Amino acid sequence: CASSQGGPNNYGYTF.

The chain links TRBV12-3 or TRBV12-4 to TRBJ1-1, with D tentatively TRBD1 (6 bases). This CDR3 comprises 15 residues. The V and J ends lost 5 bases and 5 bases respectively, with 18 bases between them. CDR3 loop: CASSPIQGRLTEAFF. The CDR3 DNA sequence: TGTGCCAGCAGTCCCATTCAGGGGCGACTAACTGAAGCTTTCTTT.

This clonotype has at least ten counts. V is TRBV20-1 and J is TRBJ1-1, with unresolved D. Deletions cut 3 bases from V and 4 bases from J, with 12 bases between. Germline CDR1 and CDR2: DFQATT and SNEGSKA (reference sequence). The CDR3 covers 13 residues. CDR3 coding DNA: TGCAGTGCTAGTTTAGGCCGGGGCACTGAAGCTTTCTTT. This codes for CSASLGRGTEAFF.